This TCR beta chain was profiled in a study of T-cell memory formation after mild COVID-19. Study outcomes and limitations: Contracting clones, day 15 to 85, had balanced CD4/CD8, and later expanders favored CD4+.

Turning to this clonotype: Its antigen remains unidentified.

V gave up 1 base and J gave up 1 base, with 10 bases separating them. There are 15 residues in the CDR3. In germline, CDR1 is LGHNA, CDR2 YSLEER. TCR alpha and TCR beta cDNA libraries with sample barcodes and UMIs came from 5'RACE using constant-segment primers. TCRdb itself ran the 5' RACE reads through MiXCR, one entry per CDR3 protein. The table has roughly 560,000 distinct CDR3 sequences, around 21% seen once. This TCR was sampled from an adult woman who had mild COVID-19 (a few samples of this study predate the infection). Cell type and time point are not known. Source material: PBMCs or a T cell subset sorted from them (not recorded which). The genes are TRBV4-3 and TRBJ1-1; D is perhaps TRBD1 (5 bases). For the CDR3, the DNA is TGCGCCAGCAGCCAAGTAAGAGACAGGAACACTGAAGCTTTCTTT. Its translation is CASSQVRDRNTEAFF.